Detailed here is one T cell receptor (beta chain). Unique molecular identifiers were incorporated during preparation of the TCRbeta library. Each CDR3 protein gets one entry after TCRdb re-called the PCR reads with MiXCR. This table holds 200,000 to 250,000 distinct CDR3 sequences, about 9.2% found once. This sample was included in a study of T-cell reconstitution after alpha-beta-depleted transplantation in children. This CDR3 is built from 12 residues. J was trimmed by 3 bases and V by 6 bases; bases with no gene match: 1. Germline V gene sequence: CDR1 SGHTA, CDR2 FQGNSA. The sequencing used PBMCs from the stem cell graft donor, collected from the stem cell graft. The rearrangement uses TRBV7-2 and TRBJ1-2; 7 bases agree with TRBD1. The receptor was isolated from a human donor who donated a stem cell graft to a child with acute lymphoblastic leukemia. CDR3 sequence (DNA): TGTGCCAGCAGGACAGGGTACTATGGCTACACCTTC. This encodes CASRTGYYGYTF.